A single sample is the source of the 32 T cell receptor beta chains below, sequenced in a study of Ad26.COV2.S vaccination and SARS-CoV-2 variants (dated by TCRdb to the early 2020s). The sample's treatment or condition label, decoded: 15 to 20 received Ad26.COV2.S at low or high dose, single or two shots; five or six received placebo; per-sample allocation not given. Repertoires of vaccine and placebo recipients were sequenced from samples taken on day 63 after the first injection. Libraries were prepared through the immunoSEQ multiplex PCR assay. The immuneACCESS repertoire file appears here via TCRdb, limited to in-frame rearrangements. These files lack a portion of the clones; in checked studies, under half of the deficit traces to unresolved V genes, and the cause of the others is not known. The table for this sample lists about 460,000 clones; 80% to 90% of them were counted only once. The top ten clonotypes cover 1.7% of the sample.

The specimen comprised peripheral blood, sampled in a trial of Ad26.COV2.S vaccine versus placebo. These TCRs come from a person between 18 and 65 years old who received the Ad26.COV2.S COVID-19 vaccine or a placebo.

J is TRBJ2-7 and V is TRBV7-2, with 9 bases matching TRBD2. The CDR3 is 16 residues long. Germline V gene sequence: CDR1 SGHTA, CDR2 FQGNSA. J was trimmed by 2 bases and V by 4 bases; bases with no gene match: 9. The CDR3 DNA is TGTGCCAGCAGCTCTTCAATCAGCGGGGGGACCTACGAGCAGTACTTC. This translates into CASSSSISGGTYEQYF.

The CDR3 sequence is CASSPLNRDHYGYTF. CDR3 in DNA: TGTGCCAGCTCACCACTAAACCGGGACCACTATGGCTACACCTTC. The gene calls are TRBV18 and TRBJ1-2, with a possible D match to TRBD1 (5 bases). This CDR3 contains 15 residues. Trimming took 1 base from V and 3 from J, leaving 12 bases between them. CDR1 KGHSH and CDR2 LQKENI come from the germline V gene.

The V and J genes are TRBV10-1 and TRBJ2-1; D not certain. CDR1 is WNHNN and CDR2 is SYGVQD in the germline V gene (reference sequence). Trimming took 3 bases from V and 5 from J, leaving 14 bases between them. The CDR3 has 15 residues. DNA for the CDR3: TGCGCCAGCAGTGACCCTAGACAAGGGAACAATGAGCAGTTCTTC. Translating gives CASSDPRQGNNEQFF.

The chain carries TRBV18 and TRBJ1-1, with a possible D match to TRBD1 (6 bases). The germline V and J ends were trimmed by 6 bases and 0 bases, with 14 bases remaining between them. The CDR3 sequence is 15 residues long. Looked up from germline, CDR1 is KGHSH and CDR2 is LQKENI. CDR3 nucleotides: TGTGCCAGCTCGCCCCAGGGGACCATGAACACTGAAGCTTTCTTT. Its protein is CASSPQGTMNTEAFF.

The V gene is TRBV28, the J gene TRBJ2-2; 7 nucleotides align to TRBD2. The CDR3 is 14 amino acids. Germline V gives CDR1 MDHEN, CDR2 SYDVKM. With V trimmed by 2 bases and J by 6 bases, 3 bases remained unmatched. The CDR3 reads CASSLMGGAGELFF. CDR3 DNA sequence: TGTGCCAGCAGTTTAATGGGAGGGGCCGGGGAGCTGTTTTTT. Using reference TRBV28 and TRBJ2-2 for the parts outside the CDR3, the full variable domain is DVKVTQSSRYLVKRTGEKVFLECVQDMDHENMFWYRQDPGLGLRLIYFSYDVKMKEKGDIPEGYSVSREKKERFSLILESASTNQTSMYLCASSLMGGAGELFFGEGSRLTVL.

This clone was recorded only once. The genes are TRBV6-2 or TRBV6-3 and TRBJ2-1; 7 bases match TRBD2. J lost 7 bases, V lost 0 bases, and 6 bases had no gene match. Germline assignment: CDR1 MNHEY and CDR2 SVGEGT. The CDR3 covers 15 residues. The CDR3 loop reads CASSYSGGGLNEQFF. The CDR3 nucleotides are TGTGCCAGCAGTTACTCTGGCGGGGGTTTAAATGAGCAGTTCTTC.

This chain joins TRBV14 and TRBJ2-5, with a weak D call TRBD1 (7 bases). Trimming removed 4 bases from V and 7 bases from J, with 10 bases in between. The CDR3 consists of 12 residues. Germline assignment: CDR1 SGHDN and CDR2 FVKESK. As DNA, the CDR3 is TGTGCCAGCAGCCTCCAGGGGGGGACCCAGTACTTC. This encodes CASSLQGGTQYF.

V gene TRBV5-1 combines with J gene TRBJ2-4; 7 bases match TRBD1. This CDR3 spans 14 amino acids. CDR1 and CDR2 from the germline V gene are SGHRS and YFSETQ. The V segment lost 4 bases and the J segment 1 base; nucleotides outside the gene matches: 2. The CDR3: CASSPQGAKNIQYF. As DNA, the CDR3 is TGCGCCAGCAGCCCACAGGGGGCCAAAAACATTCAGTACTTC.

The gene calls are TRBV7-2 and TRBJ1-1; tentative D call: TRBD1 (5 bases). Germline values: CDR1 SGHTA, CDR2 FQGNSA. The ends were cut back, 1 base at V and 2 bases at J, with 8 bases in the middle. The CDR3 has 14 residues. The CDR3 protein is CASSLVQGNTEAFF. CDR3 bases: TGTGCCAGCAGCTTAGTCCAGGGAAACACTGAAGCTTTCTTT.

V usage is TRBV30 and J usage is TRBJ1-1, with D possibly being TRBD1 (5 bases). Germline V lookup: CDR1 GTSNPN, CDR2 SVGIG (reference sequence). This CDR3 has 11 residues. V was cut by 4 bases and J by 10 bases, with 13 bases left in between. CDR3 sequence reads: CAWNTGWGAFF. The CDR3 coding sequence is TGTGCCTGGAATACAGGTTGGGGAGCTTTCTTT.

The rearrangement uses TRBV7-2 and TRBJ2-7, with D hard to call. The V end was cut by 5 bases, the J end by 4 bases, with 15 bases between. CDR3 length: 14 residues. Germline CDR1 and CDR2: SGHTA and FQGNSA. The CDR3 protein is CASSPGGSLYEQYF. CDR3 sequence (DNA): TGTGCCAGCAGCCCAGGCGGATCATTGTACGAGCAGTACTTC. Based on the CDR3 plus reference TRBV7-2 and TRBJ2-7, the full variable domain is GAGVSQSPSNKVTEKGKDVELRCDPISGHTALYWYRQSLGQGLEFLIYFQGNSAPDKSGLPSDRFSAERTGGSVSTLTIQRTQQEDSAVYLCASSPGGSLYEQYFGPGTRLTVT.

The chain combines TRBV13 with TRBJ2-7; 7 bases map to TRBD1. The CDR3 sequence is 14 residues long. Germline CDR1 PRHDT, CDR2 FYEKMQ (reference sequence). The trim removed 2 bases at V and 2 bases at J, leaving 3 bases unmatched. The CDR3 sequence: CASSLRQGAYEQYF. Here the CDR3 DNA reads TGTGCCAGCAGCTTACGACAGGGAGCCTACGAGCAGTACTTC. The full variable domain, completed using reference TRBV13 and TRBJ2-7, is AAGVIQSPRHLIKEKRETATLKCYPIPRHDTVYWYQQGPGQDPQFLISFYEKMQSDKGSIPDRFSAQQFSDYHSELNMSSLELGDSALYFCASSLRQGAYEQYFGPGTRLTVT.

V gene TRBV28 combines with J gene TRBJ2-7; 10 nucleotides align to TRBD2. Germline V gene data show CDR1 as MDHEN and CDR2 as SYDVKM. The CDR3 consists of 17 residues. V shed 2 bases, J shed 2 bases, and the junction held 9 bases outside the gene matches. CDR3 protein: CASSLRLAGDQTYEQYF. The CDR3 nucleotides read TGTGCCAGCAGTTTACGGCTAGCGGGAGACCAAACCTACGAGCAGTACTTC.

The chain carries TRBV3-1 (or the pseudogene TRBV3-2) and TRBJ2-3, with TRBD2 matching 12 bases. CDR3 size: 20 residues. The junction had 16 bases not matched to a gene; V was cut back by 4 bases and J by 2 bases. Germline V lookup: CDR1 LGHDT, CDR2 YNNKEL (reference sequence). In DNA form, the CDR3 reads TGTGCCAGCAGCCCCAGACTAGCGGGAGCATTGCTCAGCCACACAGATACGCAGTATTTT. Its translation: CASSPRLAGALLSHTDTQYF.

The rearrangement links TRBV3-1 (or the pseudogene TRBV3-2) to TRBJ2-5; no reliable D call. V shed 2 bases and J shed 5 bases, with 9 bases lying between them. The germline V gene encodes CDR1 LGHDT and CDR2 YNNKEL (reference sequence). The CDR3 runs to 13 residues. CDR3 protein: CASSQLPWETQYF. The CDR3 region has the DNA TGTGCCAGCAGCCAACTCCCTTGGGAGACCCAGTACTTC.

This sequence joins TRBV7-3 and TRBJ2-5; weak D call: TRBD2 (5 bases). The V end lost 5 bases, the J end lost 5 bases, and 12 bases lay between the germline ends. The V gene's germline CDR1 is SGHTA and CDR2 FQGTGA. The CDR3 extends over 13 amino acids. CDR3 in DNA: TGTGCCAGCAGCGTTAGTAGAGGGGAGACCCAGTACTTC. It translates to CASSVSRGETQYF.

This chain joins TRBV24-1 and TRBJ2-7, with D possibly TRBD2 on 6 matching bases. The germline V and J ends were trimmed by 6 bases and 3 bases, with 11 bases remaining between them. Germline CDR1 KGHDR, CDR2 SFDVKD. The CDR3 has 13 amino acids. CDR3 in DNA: TGTGCCACCAGTCTCGCGGGGAGCTACGAGCAGTACTTC. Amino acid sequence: CATSLAGSYEQYF.

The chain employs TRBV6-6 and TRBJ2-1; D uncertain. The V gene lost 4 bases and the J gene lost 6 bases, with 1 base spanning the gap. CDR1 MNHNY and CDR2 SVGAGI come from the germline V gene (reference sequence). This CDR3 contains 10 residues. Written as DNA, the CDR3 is TGTGCCAGCAGTTCCAATGAGCAGTTCTTC. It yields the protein CASSSNEQFF.

CDR3 amino acids: CATRDSMNTEAFF. DNA for the CDR3: TGTGCCACCCGGGACAGCATGAACACTGAAGCTTTCTTT. This chain uses TRBV13 with TRBJ1-1; 7 bases match TRBD1. The CDR3 contains 13 residues. The ends lost 10 bases at V and 0 bases at J; junction bases unmatched: 5. Germline assignment: CDR1 PRHDT and CDR2 FYEKMQ (reference sequence).

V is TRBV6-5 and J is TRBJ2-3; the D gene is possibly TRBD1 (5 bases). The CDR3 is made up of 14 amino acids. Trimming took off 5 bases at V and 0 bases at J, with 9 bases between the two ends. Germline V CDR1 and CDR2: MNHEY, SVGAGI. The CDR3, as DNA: TGTGCCAGCAGTCGACAGTGGAGCACAGATACGCAGTATTTT. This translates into CASSRQWSTDTQYF.

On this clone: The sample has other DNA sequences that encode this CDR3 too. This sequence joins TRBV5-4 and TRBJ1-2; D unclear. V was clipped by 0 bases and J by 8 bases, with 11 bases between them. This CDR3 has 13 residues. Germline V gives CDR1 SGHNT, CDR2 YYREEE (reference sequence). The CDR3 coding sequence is TGTGCCAGCAGCTTGGTTAGTGGGAACGGCTACACCTTC. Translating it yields CASSLVSGNGYTF.

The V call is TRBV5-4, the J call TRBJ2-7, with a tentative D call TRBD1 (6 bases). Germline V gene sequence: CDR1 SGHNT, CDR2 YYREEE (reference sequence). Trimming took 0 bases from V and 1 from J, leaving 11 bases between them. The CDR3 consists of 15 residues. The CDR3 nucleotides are TGTGCCAGCAGCTTGGCTGGACAGATATCCTACGAGCAGTACTTC. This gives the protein CASSLAGQISYEQYF.

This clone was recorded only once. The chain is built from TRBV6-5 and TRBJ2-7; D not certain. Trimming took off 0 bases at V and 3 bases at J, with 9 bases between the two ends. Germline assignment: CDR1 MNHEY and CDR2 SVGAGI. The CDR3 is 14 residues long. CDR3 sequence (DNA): TGTGCCAGCAGTTACTCTGGGGTTTTCTACGAGCAGTACTTC. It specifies CASSYSGVFYEQYF.

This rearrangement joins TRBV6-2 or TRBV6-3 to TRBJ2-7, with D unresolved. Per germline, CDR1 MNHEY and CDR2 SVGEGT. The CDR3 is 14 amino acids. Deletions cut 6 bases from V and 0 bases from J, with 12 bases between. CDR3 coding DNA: TGTGCCAGCAGCCGCCTCAGGAGCTCCTACGAGCAGTACTTC. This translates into CASSRLRSSYEQYF.

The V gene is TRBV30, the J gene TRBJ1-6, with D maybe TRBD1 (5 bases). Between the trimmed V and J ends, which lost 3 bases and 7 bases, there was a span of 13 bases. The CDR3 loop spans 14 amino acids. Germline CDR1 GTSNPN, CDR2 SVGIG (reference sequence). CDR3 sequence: CAWRGSGQNSPLHF. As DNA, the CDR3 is TGTGCCTGGAGGGGGTCAGGACAAAATTCACCCCTCCACTTT.

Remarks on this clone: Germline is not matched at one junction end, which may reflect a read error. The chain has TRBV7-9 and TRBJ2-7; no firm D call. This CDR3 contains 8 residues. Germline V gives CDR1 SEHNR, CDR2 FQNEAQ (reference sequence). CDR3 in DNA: TGTGCCAGCAGCCCGAACCTCTTC. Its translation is CASSPNLF.

This chain's CDR3 is CASSEAHSNTEAFF. The CDR3 DNA follows: TGTGCCAGCAGTGAAGCCCACTCGAACACTGAAGCTTTCTTT. The chain joins TRBV6-1 to TRBJ1-1; D gene unclear. Germline V lookup: CDR1 MNHNS, CDR2 SASEGT. This CDR3 is built from 14 residues. V was pared by 0 bases and J by 1 base, with 6 bases between.

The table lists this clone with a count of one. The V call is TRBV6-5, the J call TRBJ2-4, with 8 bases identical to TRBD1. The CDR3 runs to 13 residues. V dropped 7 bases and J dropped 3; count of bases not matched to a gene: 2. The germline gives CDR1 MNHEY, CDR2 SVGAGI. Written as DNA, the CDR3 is TGTGCCAGCACCGGACAGGGCAAAAACATTCAGTACTTC. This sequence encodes CASTGQGKNIQYF.

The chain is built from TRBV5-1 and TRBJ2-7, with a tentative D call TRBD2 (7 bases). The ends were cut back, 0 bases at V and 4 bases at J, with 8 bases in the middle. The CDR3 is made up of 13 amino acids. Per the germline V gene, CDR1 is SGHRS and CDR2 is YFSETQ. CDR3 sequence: CASSLEGGYEQYF. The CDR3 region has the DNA TGCGCCAGCAGCTTGGAGGGGGGGTACGAGCAGTACTTC.

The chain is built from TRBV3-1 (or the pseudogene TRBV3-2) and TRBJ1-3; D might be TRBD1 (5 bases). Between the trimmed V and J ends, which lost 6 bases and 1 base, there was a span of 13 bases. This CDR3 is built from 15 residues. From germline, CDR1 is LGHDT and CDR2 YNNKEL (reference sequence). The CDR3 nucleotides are TGTGCCAGCAGACTGGCAGGGAGTTCTGGAAACACCATATATTTT. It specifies CASRLAGSSGNTIYF.

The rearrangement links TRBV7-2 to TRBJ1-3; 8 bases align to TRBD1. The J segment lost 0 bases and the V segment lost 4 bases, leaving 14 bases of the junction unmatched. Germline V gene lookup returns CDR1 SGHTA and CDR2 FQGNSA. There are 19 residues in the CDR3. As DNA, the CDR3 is TGTGCCAGCAGCTCCTGGACAGGGTCAGATACATACTCTGGAAACACCATATATTTT. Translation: CASSSWTGSDTYSGNTIYF.

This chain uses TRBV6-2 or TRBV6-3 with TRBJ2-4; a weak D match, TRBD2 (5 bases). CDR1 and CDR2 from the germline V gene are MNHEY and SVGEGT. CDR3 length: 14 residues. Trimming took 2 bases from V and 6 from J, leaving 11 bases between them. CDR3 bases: TGTGCCAGCAGTTACCGGGGTAAGGGAAACATTCAGTACTTC. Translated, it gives CASSYRGKGNIQYF.